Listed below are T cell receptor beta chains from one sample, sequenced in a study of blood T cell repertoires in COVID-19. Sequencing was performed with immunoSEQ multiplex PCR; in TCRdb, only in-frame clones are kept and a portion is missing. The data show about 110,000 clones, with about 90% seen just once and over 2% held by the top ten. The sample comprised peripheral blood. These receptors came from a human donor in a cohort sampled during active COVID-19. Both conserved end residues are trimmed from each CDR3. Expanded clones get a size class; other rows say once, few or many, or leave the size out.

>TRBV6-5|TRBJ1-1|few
ASTRGQNTEAF
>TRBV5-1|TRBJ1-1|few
ASSWGQGLVEAF
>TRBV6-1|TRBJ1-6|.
ASSEIRGTRSSPLH
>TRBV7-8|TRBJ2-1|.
ASSLGGTGSSYNEQF
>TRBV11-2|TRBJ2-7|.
ASSEGQGGFSYEQY
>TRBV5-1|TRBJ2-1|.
ASSPSPGPYNEQF
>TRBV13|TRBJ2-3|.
ASSLGRGPDTQY
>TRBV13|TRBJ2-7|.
ASSPGASYEQY
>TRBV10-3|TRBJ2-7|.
AISQGARRSYEQY
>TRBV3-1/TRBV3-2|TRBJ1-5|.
ASSQDYGNQPQH
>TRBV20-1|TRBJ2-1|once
SARFAGEQF
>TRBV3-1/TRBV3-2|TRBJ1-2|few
ASSQVYSNNYGYT
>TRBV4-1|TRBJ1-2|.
ASSRPDSTSSTNYGYT
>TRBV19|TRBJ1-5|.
ASSGRDRSSNQPQH
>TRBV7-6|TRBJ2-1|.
ASSFSGRADNEQF
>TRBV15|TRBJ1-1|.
ATSIPGMNTEAF
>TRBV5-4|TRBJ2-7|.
ASSWGTLDSYEQY
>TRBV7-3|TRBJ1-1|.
ASSLNPGQGAGAEAF
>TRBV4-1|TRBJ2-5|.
ASSDGTSEETQY
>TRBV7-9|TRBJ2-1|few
ASSLVGGRGNEQF
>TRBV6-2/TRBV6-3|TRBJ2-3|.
ASSLISADTQY
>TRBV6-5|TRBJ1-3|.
ASSYSALSVNTIY
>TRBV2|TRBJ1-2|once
ASSVGQSAGYT
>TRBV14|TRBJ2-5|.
ASSPSTAAIQETQY